The sequence of this T cell receptor (beta chain) was determined in a study of T-cell memory formation after mild COVID-19. Germline V gene sequence: CDR1 SEHNR, CDR2 FQNEAQ (reference sequence). The CDR3 covers 15 residues. The germline V and J ends were trimmed by 5 bases and 2 bases, with 15 bases remaining between them. Broader study findings: CD4+ clones that contracted lay mainly in CM and EM; CD8+ ones lay in EMRA. Some clones that responded were present in memory (sampled pre-infection), which suggests cross-reactive memory joined. Later expanders leaned CD4+, whereas day 15 to 85 contracting clones were balanced CD4/CD8.

Comments on this clonotype: The antigen remains unidentified.

TCR alpha and TCR beta cDNA libraries carrying sample barcodes and UMIs were produced by 5'RACE using constant-segment primers. TCRdb reprocessed the 5' RACE reads with MiXCR, giving one entry per CDR3 protein. This sample yields 85,000 to 130,000 distinct CDR3 sequences, of which 11% are seen a single time; approximately 40% belongs to the top ten. The specimen was PBMCs or a T cell subset sorted from them (not recorded which). The chain employs TRBV7-9 and TRBJ1-2; D remains unclear. The TCR was taken from a man between 18 and 35 years old who had mild COVID-19 (a few samples of this study predate the infection). Cell type and time point are not known. CDR3 sequence (DNA): TGTGCCAGCAGCGCAGATGGAGAGCCCAACTATGGCTACACCTTC. Amino acids: CASSADGEPNYGYTF.